Below are 24 T cell receptor beta chains sequenced from a single sample in a study of blood T cell repertoires in COVID-19. Assay: immunoSEQ multiplex PCR; the TCRdb copy retains only in-frame clones and omits some. Here the sample spans more than 300,000 clones, roughly four fifths being singletons. Material: PBMCs or T cells enriched from blood (not recorded which). Source of these receptors: a woman aged 45-59 years who had recovered from COVID-19.

The chain recombines TRBV3-1 (or the pseudogene TRBV3-2) with TRBJ2-2, with a weak D call TRBD1 (6 bases). The germline V gene has CDR1 LGHDT and CDR2 YNNKEL (reference sequence). This CDR3 is built from 17 residues. Trimming stripped 1 base from V and 3 bases from J, with 15 bases between. In DNA form, the CDR3 reads TGTGCCAGCAGCCAAGTTCATCTGGGGGCGTACACCGGGGAGCTGTTTTTT. Translating it yields CASSQVHLGAYTGELFF.

Comment on this clone: At one end the junction does not follow the germline gene, possibly because of a read error. V usage is TRBV29-1 and J usage is TRBJ2-3, with 9 bases aligning to TRBD1. The V gene's germline CDR1 is SQVTM and CDR2 ANQGSEA. The CDR3 covers 13 residues. The CDR3 region has the DNA TGCAGCGTCGAAGAAGTGGGACAGGGTCCGCAGTATTTT. Its protein product is CSVEEVGQGPQYF.

This clone was detected only a few times. The chain has TRBV12-3 or TRBV12-4 and TRBJ2-7, with D possibly matching TRBD1 (6 bases). The length of the CDR3 is 13 residues. V lost 4 bases and J 4 bases, leaving 11 bases between the germline ends. The chain's CDR3 is CASSWTQGYEQYF. Written as DNA, the CDR3 is TGTGCCAGCAGTTGGACACAGGGTTACGAGCAGTACTTC.

The V gene is TRBV27, the J gene TRBJ2-1; 13 nucleotides match TRBD2. The CDR3 sequence is 17 residues long. Germline loops: CDR1 MNHEY, CDR2 SMNVEV (reference sequence). J gave up 5 bases and V 2 bases, and 6 bases lay outside the gene matches. The CDR3 sequence is CASSLARTSGGDNEQFF. The DNA for the CDR3 is TGTGCCAGCAGTTTAGCCAGGACTAGCGGGGGCGACAATGAGCAGTTCTTC.

The chain is built from TRBV7-3 and TRBJ1-1; D is perhaps TRBD1 (6 bases). From germline, CDR1 is SGHTA and CDR2 FQGTGA. V shed 5 bases and J shed 11 bases, with 18 bases lying between them. CDR3 size: 13 residues. The CDR3 protein is CASSTYRDQTAFF. The CDR3 DNA reads as TGTGCCAGCAGCACCTACAGGGATCAAACGGCTTTCTTT.

This chain joins TRBV9 and TRBJ2-1, with D possibly being TRBD2 (5 bases). The CDR3 covers 13 residues. Trimming took off 7 bases at V and 4 bases at J, with 12 bases between the two ends. Looked up from germline, CDR1 is SGDLS and CDR2 is YYNGEE. The CDR3 region has the DNA TGTGCCAGCGGGCGGGCAGCATACAATGAGCAGTTCTTC. Amino acids: CASGRAAYNEQFF.

This clone came up once. The V gene is TRBV5-1, the J gene TRBJ2-1, with a weak D call TRBD1 (6 bases). V was pared by 0 bases and J by 10 bases, with 14 bases between. The CDR3 runs 14 residues. The germline V gene has CDR1 SGHRS and CDR2 YFSETQ. This CDR3 is CASSLGDSTGEQFF. The CDR3 nucleotides are TGCGCCAGCAGCTTGGGTGACAGTACAGGGGAGCAGTTCTTC.

This chain links TRBV4-3 with TRBJ2-7; D is possibly TRBD1 (5 bases). CDR3 size: 13 residues. The germline V and J ends were trimmed by 2 bases and 4 bases, with 9 bases remaining between them. The V gene's germline CDR1 is LGHNA and CDR2 YSLEER. CDR3 amino acids: CASSQNTGYEQYF. In DNA form, the CDR3 reads TGCGCCAGCAGCCAAAACACAGGTTACGAGCAGTACTTC.

The J gene is TRBJ2-1, the V gene TRBV7-2; TRBD1 matches 9 bases. V lost 1 base and J lost 8; bases outside the gene matches: 3. The CDR3 sequence is 14 residues long. Germline loops: CDR1 SGHTA, CDR2 FQGNSA. CDR3 residues: CASSLEQGAYEQFF. The CDR3 DNA sequence: TGTGCCAGCAGCTTAGAACAGGGGGCATATGAGCAGTTCTTC.

In this sample, this clone turned up a few times. The chain has TRBV11-3 and TRBJ2-1, with a tentative D call TRBD1 (6 bases). Trimming shortened V by 11 bases and J by 0 bases, and 14 bases separated the two germline ends. The CDR3 contains 14 residues. Germline V gives CDR1 SGHNT, CDR2 YENEEA. The CDR3 DNA is TGTGCCTCCCGGGGACACAGCTCCTACAATGAGCAGTTCTTC. Protein product: CASRGHSSYNEQFF.

The chain recombines TRBV30 with TRBJ1-4; D is possibly TRBD1 (5 bases). The germline CDR1 and CDR2 sequences are GTSNPN and SVGIG (reference sequence). Trimming removed 2 bases from V and 8 bases from J, with 15 bases in between. The CDR3 sequence is 14 residues long. CDR3 in amino acids: CAWSPRGGVEKLFF. The CDR3 nucleotides read TGTGCCTGGAGTCCCCGGGGGGGAGTAGAAAAACTGTTTTTT.

The V call is TRBV5-1, the J call TRBJ1-1; 7 bases map to TRBD1. The CDR3 has 12 amino acids. With V trimmed by 7 bases and J by 6 bases, 6 bases remained unmatched. Germline V gives CDR1 SGHRS, CDR2 YFSETQ. CDR3 loop: CASSPTGSEAFF. CDR3 DNA sequence: TGCGCCAGCTCCCCGACAGGGTCTGAAGCTTTCTTT.

This chain connects TRBV27 to TRBJ1-6; TRBD1 matches at 8 bases. This CDR3 spans 18 amino acids. CDR1 is MNHEY and CDR2 is SMNVEV in the germline V gene (reference sequence). Unmatched junction bases numbered 11, after V lost 2 bases and J lost 5 bases. CDR3 in amino acids: CASSLVQMPGQDNSPLHF. CDR3 nucleotides: TGTGCCAGCAGTTTAGTACAGATGCCGGGACAGGATAATTCACCCCTCCACTTT.

V gene TRBV14 combines with J gene TRBJ2-1; 8 bases align to TRBD2. V lost 0 bases and J lost 7; bases outside the gene matches: 8. The CDR3 contains 16 residues. From germline, CDR1 is SGHDN and CDR2 FVKESK. This CDR3 reads CASSQDLSGVWNEQFF. The CDR3 nucleotides are TGTGCCAGCAGCCAAGATCTTAGCGGGGTGTGGAATGAGCAGTTCTTC.

This chain connects TRBV5-4 to TRBJ1-2; D is possibly TRBD1 (5 bases). CDR1 and CDR2 from the germline V gene are SGHNT and YYREEE (reference sequence). This CDR3 region has 14 residues. The V and J ends lost 4 bases and 6 bases respectively, with 16 bases between them. CDR3 in DNA: TGTGCCAGCAGCGTTATCGGGGGGATACATGGCTACACCTTC. It is translated as CASSVIGGIHGYTF. Combining the CDR3 with reference TRBV5-4 and TRBJ1-2 gives the whole variable domain ETGVTQSPTHLIKTRGQQVTLRCSSQSGHNTVSWYQQALGQGPQFIFQYYREEENGRGNFPPRFSGLQFPNYSSELNVNALELDDSALYLCASSVIGGIHGYTFGSGTRLTVV.

As DNA, the CDR3 is TGTGCCAGCAGCTTAGCTCAGACTAGTCGGGAGACCCAGTACTTC. Translated, it gives CASSLAQTSRETQYF. The chain employs TRBV7-2 and TRBJ2-5, with D perhaps TRBD2 (6 bases). The CDR3 is 15 residues long. CDR1 is SGHTA and CDR2 is FQGNSA in the germline V gene. V gave up 0 bases and J gave up 5 bases, with 13 bases separating them.

The J gene is TRBJ2-7, the V gene TRBV7-7; 12 nucleotides line up with TRBD2. The CDR3 consists of 15 residues. V trimming: 4 bases; J trimming: 6 bases; junction bases outside the gene matches: 7. CDR1 and CDR2 from the germline V gene are SSHAT and FNYEAQ (reference sequence). DNA for the CDR3: TGTGCCAGCAGCTCTGGACTAGCGGGAAGTAGCGAGCAGTACTTC. It encodes CASSSGLAGSSEQYF.

The rearrangement joins TRBV30 to TRBJ2-2; 11 positions match TRBD2. Germline V lookup: CDR1 GTSNPN, CDR2 SVGIG (reference sequence). V gave up 2 bases and J gave up 4 bases; unmatched junction bases: 6. This CDR3 comprises 16 residues. Here the CDR3 DNA reads TGTGCCTGGAGTTGGATTAGCGGGGGGGCCACCGGGGAGCTGTTTTTT. It translates to CAWSWISGGATGELFF.

This clone was observed once. This CDR3 is CAISDGGQGNEKLFF. CDR3 coding DNA: TGTGCCATCAGTGACGGGGGACAGGGGAATGAAAAACTGTTTTTT. V and J are TRBV10-3 and TRBJ1-4; 10 bases are shared with TRBD1. Germline CDR1 and CDR2: ENHRY and SYGVKD. The length of the CDR3 is 15 residues. Trimming took 3 bases from V and 5 from J; bases not matched to a gene: 3.

This rearrangement joins TRBV5-4 to TRBJ2-1; 13 bases fit TRBD2. V gave up 0 bases and J gave up 2 bases; unmatched junction bases: 5. The CDR3 consists of 18 residues. Germline V gene lookup returns CDR1 SGHNT and CDR2 YYREEE (reference sequence). For the CDR3, the DNA is TGTGCCAGCAGCTTGGGGGGGACTAGCGGGATGACCTACAATGAGCAGTTCTTC. Translating it yields CASSLGGTSGMTYNEQFF.

V is TRBV11-1 and J is TRBJ2-3; TRBD1 aligns across 8 bases. The trim removed 3 bases at V and 1 base at J, leaving 3 bases unmatched. The CDR3 spans 15 residues. Germline V gene lookup returns CDR1 SGHAT and CDR2 FQDESV (reference sequence). CDR3 bases: TGTGCCAGCAGCTTTACAGGGGGAGGCACAGATACGCAGTATTTT. It is translated as CASSFTGGGTDTQYF. Supplemented by reference TRBV11-1 and TRBJ2-3, the full variable domain reads EAEVAQSPRYKITEKSQAVAFWCDPISGHATLYWYRQILGQGPELLVQFQDESVVDDSQLPKDRFSAERLKGVDSTLKIQPAELGDSAMYLCASSFTGGGTDTQYFGPGTRLTVL.

V and J are TRBV15 and TRBJ1-6; no firm D call. Looked up from germline, CDR1 is LNHNV and CDR2 is YYDKDF (reference sequence). The germline V and J ends were trimmed by 1 base and 5 bases, with 6 bases remaining between them. The CDR3 spans 14 residues. In DNA, the CDR3 is TGTGCCACCAGCAGAGCTCTAGATAATTCACCCCTCCACTTT. It encodes CATSRALDNSPLHF.

In DNA, the CDR3 is TGCGCCAGCAGCTTGACCGCGGGAAACAGCGGTGAGCAGTTCTTC. It codes for CASSLTAGNSGEQFF. The chain combines TRBV5-1 with TRBJ2-1, with D possibly matching TRBD2 (6 bases). The CDR3 has 15 amino acids. Trimming stripped 1 base from V and 9 bases from J, with 17 bases between. Germline lookup yields CDR1 SGHRS and CDR2 YFSETQ.

The J gene is TRBJ2-5, the V gene TRBV11-3; 8 bases map to TRBD2. Germline trimming cut 5 bases from V and 5 bases from J; bases unmatched to any gene: 13. This CDR3 region has 16 residues. Germline lookup yields CDR1 SGHNT and CDR2 YENEEA. The CDR3: CASSPWYGTRTETQYF. CDR3 DNA sequence: TGTGCCAGCAGCCCCTGGTACGGGACTAGGACCGAGACCCAGTACTTC.